These 16 T cell receptor beta chains were sequenced from one sample in a study of Ad26.COV2.S vaccination and SARS-CoV-2 variants. Profiled with immunoSEQ multiplex PCR; TCRdb holds only in-frame clones, not every one. The sample contains about 680,000 clones, 89% of which appear only once. Regarding treatment: about 20 received Ad26.COV2.S at low or high dose, single or two shots; 5 received placebo; per-sample allocation not given. After the first vaccine or placebo injection, samples were drawn on day 63. The material was peripheral blood, obtained in a trial of Ad26.COV2.S vaccine versus placebo. The receptors were sampled from a person aged 18-60 years who received the Ad26.COV2.S COVID-19 vaccine or a placebo.

This sequence joins TRBV4-3 and TRBJ2-2; weak D call: TRBD2 (6 bases). Germline CDR1 reads LGHNA; CDR2 reads YSLEER. CDR3 length: 15 residues. V was pared by 1 base and J by 7 bases, with 13 bases between. CDR3 bases: TGCGCCAGCAGCCAAGGAGGAGGGGTGGTCGGGGAGCTGTTTTTT. Residues: CASSQGGGVVGELFF.

This sequence joins TRBV10-1 and TRBJ2-1; no clear D gene. V was shortened by 3 bases and J by 5 bases, with 14 bases between the two germline ends. This CDR3 spans 15 amino acids. CDR1 is WNHNN, CDR2 SYGVQD, per germline (reference sequence). The CDR3 nucleotides are TGCGCCAGCAGTGATTACCGGGCCGGCCACAATGAGCAGTTCTTC. As protein: CASSDYRAGHNEQFF.

The rearrangement links TRBV6-5 to TRBJ2-7, with a weak D call TRBD2 (5 bases). V dropped 6 bases and J dropped 5 bases, with 20 bases sitting between them. The CDR3 is 15 residues long. The germline CDR1 and CDR2 sequences are MNHEY and SVGAGI. The CDR3 loop reads CASSLLPGRLNEQYF. The CDR3, as DNA: TGTGCCAGCAGCCTACTCCCGGGGAGACTCAACGAGCAGTACTTC.

V gene TRBV6-5 combines with J gene TRBJ1-3; perhaps TRBD1 as D (5 bases). V lost 4 bases and J 3 bases, leaving 10 bases between the germline ends. Germline V gene data show CDR1 as MNHEY and CDR2 as SVGAGI. The CDR3 runs to 14 residues. The CDR3: CASSSTVGGNTIYF. CDR3 in DNA: TGTGCCAGCAGTTCGACAGTGGGTGGAAACACCATATATTTT.

CDR3 region: CAWSVREGSPLHF. The DNA of the CDR3 is TGTGCCTGGAGTGTACGGGAGGGCTCACCCCTCCACTTT. V usage is TRBV30 and J usage is TRBJ1-6; D is ambiguous. This CDR3 spans 13 amino acids. V was pared by 0 bases and J by 10 bases, with 10 bases between. Germline assignment: CDR1 GTSNPN and CDR2 SVGIG (reference sequence).

The chain uses TRBV2 and TRBJ1-2, with D possibly being TRBD1 (6 bases). V gave up 4 bases and J gave up 4 bases, with 16 bases separating them. In germline, CDR1 is SNHLY, CDR2 FYNNEI. The CDR3 consists of 15 residues. The CDR3 coding sequence is TGTGCCAGCAGTGGGGAGGGACACCATAGCTATGGCTACACCTTC. Its translation: CASSGEGHHSYGYTF.

The chain employs TRBV11-2 and TRBJ2-7; perhaps D is TRBD1 or TRBD2 (6 bases each). Per germline, CDR1 SGHAT and CDR2 FQNNGV. The CDR3 is 17 residues long. Trimming pared 7 bases from V and 1 base from J, leaving 23 bases between. The CDR3 DNA sequence: TGTGCCAGCACCCCATATCTAGGGGGGCCTCCGTCCTACGAGCAGTACTTC. It is translated as CASTPYLGGPPSYEQYF.

The chain combines TRBV7-2 with TRBJ1-5, with D hard to call. V was clipped by 1 base and J by 1 base, with 8 bases between them. The CDR3 consists of 15 residues. Germline loops: CDR1 SGHTA, CDR2 FQGNSA. This chain's CDR3 is CASSLDSKSNQPQHF. DNA for the CDR3: TGTGCCAGCAGCTTAGATTCCAAAAGCAATCAGCCCCAGCATTTT.

V gene TRBV29-1 combines with J gene TRBJ1-1; possible D gene TRBD1, 5 bases. The ends were cut back, 3 bases at V and 7 bases at J, with 12 bases in the middle. This CDR3 is built from 12 residues. Germline V gene data show CDR1 as SQVTM and CDR2 as ANQGSEA. As DNA, the CDR3 is TGCAGCGTTGAGCAGGGTACGATTGAAGCTTTCTTT. Translating it yields CSVEQGTIEAFF. The full variable domain, with the rest looked up from reference TRBV29-1 and TRBJ1-1, is SAVISQKPSRDICQRGTSLTIQCQVDSQVTMMFWYRQQPGQSLTLIATANQGSEATYESGFVIDKFPISRPNLTFSTLTVSNMSPEDSSIYLCSVEQGTIEAFFGQGTRLTVV.

The chain joins TRBV7-6 to TRBJ2-3, with TRBD2 matching over 10 bases. V shed 5 bases and J 3 bases; nucleotides not matched to a gene: 2. The germline gives CDR1 SGHVS, CDR2 FNYEAQ. The CDR3 has 14 amino acids. CDR3 sequence (DNA): TGTGCCAGCAGCGGTAGCGGGGGGACAGATACGCAGTATTTT. Translation gives CASSGSGGTDTQYF.

The CDR3 sequence: CASRPGTDTQYF. DNA of the CDR3: TGTGCCAGCAGGCCGGGCACAGATACGCAGTATTTT. This chain links TRBV7-9 with TRBJ2-3; D remains ambiguous. The V end lost 6 bases, the J end lost 1 base, and 5 bases lay between the germline ends. Germline V gene lookup returns CDR1 SEHNR and CDR2 FQNEAQ (reference sequence). This CDR3 is built from 12 residues.

This chain joins TRBV7-3 and TRBJ2-5, with 13 positions matching TRBD2. CDR3 length equals 15 residues. The germline CDR1 and CDR2 sequences are SGHTA and FQGTGA. Trimming at V came to 3 bases and at J to 5 bases, leaving 3 bases not matched to a gene. CDR3 DNA: TGTGCCAGCAGCTTTACTAGCGGGGGGGCGGAGACCCAGTACTTC. Protein product: CASSFTSGGAETQYF.

The chain combines TRBV5-1 with TRBJ2-7; a possible D gene is TRBD2 (5 bases). Germline values: CDR1 SGHRS, CDR2 YFSETQ. There are 16 residues in the CDR3. V lost 1 base to trimming and J lost 4 bases, with 18 bases between them. This CDR3 is CASSLIVEGRVYEQYF. In DNA, the CDR3 is TGCGCCAGCAGCTTGATCGTGGAAGGGCGGGTGTACGAGCAGTACTTC. Full variable domain (missing parts from reference TRBV5-1 and TRBJ2-7): KAGVTQTPRYLIKTRGQQVTLSCSPISGHRSVSWYQQTPGQGLQFLFEYFSETQRNKGNFPGRFSGRQFSNSRSEMNVSTLELGDSALYLCASSLIVEGRVYEQYFGPGTRLTVT.

This rearrangement joins TRBV19 to TRBJ2-1, with 8 positions matching TRBD2. This CDR3 spans 16 amino acids. Germline loops: CDR1 LNHDA, CDR2 SQIVND (reference sequence). Trimming removed 5 bases from V and 9 bases from J; junction bases left unmatched: 15. In DNA form, the CDR3 reads TGTGCCAGTAGTCAGGTTGGAAGCGGGAGCGGGATTGAGCAGTTCTTC. It codes for CASSQVGSGSGIEQFF.

The gene calls are TRBV29-1 and TRBJ2-5; 9 bases agree with TRBD2. The J segment lost 2 bases and the V segment lost 5 bases, leaving 9 bases of the junction unmatched. Germline CDR1 and CDR2: SQVTM and ANQGSEA. The CDR3 is made up of 15 amino acids. The DNA for the CDR3 is TGCAGCGTTACAGGGCTAGCGGGGACACAAGAGACCCAGTACTTC. Its protein is CSVTGLAGTQETQYF.

The gene calls are TRBV27 and TRBJ2-1, with 11 bases identical to TRBD2. CDR1 and CDR2 (germline): MNHEY, SMNVEV (reference sequence). The CDR3 loop spans 16 amino acids. V lost 0 bases, J lost 9 bases, and 7 bases stayed unmatched. The CDR3 region is CASSLSSTSGMVEQFF. CDR3 bases: TGTGCCAGCAGTTTATCCTCGACTAGCGGGATGGTTGAGCAGTTCTTC.